This TCR beta chain was identified during a study of blood T cell repertoires in COVID-19. Overall study: Spain, Italy and the United States supplied samples that represented acute and convalescent COVID-19. Sample material is recorded as cDNA or gDNA derived from T cells, B-cell-depleted T cells, or PBMCs.

The ends lost 11 bases at V and 4 bases at J; junction bases unmatched: 6. This CDR3 has 13 residues. Germline V gene data show CDR1 as ENHRY and CDR2 as SYGVKD. Authors' methods: Reference gene primer amplification gave estimated nucleated cell counts. TCRdb keeps only in-frame clones here, not all; method: immunoSEQ multiplex PCR. V and J calls plus clone size are reproduced from that table; the DNA served to infer D and trimming. In the table there are some 160,000 clones, about nine tenths of which are singletons. The TCR originated in a man aged 18 to 30 with COVID-19, enrolled during active disease. This chain joins TRBV10-3 and TRBJ1-2; TRBD1 agrees at 11 bases. Sequencing was performed on peripheral blood. CDR3 sequence: CASRDRGFYGYTF. DNA for the CDR3: TGTGCCTCGAGGGACAGGGGGTTCTATGGCTACACCTTC.